This T cell receptor (beta chain) came from a study of CD8 T cells in Susac syndrome. In the study overall: When blood was drawn, the patients with Susac syndrome were therapy-naive, on corticosteroids, or on intravenous immunoglobulin alone.

TCR beta sequencing covered blood CD8+ and CD4+ T cells. TEMRA cells were enriched by FACS, and CD4+ and CD8+ T cells were negatively isolated. Overall study results and limits: As the study acknowledged, the number of individuals in its TCR sequencing and HLA analysis was relatively small.

CDR3 length equals 17 residues. CDR1 and CDR2 from the germline V gene are MNHEY and SMNVEV (reference sequence). The V and J ends lost 3 bases and 6 bases, in that order; junction bases with no gene match: 13. Note on this clonotype: Its antigen remains unknown.

After extraction with the RNeasy kit, roughly 0.5 to 1 ug of the RNA was reverse transcribed using random hexamers. TCRdb fed the immunoSEQ multiplex PCR reads into MiXCR, producing one record per CDR3 protein. The sample contains approximately 190,000 distinct CDR3 sequences, around 95% of which appear only once. Sequencing was carried out using CD8+ T cells from PBMCs. This chain connects TRBV27 to TRBJ2-1; TRBD1 matches 8 bases. The sequence came from a human donor with Susac syndrome. The CDR3 is CASSFVTRQGALNEQFF. DNA for the CDR3: TGTGCCAGCAGTTTTGTAACCCGGCAGGGGGCACTCAATGAGCAGTTCTTC.